This T cell receptor (beta chain) derives from a study of blood T cells in healthy people across ages. Points from the study as a whole: Versus aged donors, long-lived donors had higher diversity and more naive CD4+ cells.

About this clonotype itself: What it recognizes is unknown.

The CDR3 spans 15 residues. Unmatched junction bases numbered 4, after V lost 6 bases and J lost 0 bases. Germline CDR1 SNHLY, CDR2 FYNNEI. Using a J-beta primer mix together with a sample-barcoded 5' primer, a second PCR was run for roughly 6 to 11 cycles. Tags on each cDNA molecule came from a template-switch adaptor with 12 random nucleotides. TCRdb redid the calling of the 5' RACE reads with MiXCR, one entry per CDR3 protein. The table includes fewer than 1.5 million distinct CDR3 sequences, approximately 40% detected once. Sequencing was carried out using blood. The chain employs TRBV2 and TRBJ2-2; 7 bases are a match to TRBD2. This TCR came from a woman in her late teens or twenties in good health. CDR3 coding DNA: TGTGCCAGCAGGGGGGACTACCCGAACACCGGGGAGCTGTTTTTT. Protein product: CASRGDYPNTGELFF.